The sequence of this TCR beta chain was determined in a study of blood T cells in healthy people across ages. Whole-study context: With template switching, about one barcoded beta molecule was captured per two T cells.

Alongside a J-beta primer mix, a sample-barcoded 5' primer served in a second PCR lasting roughly 6 to 12 cycles. Using its own MiXCR run on the 5' RACE reads, TCRdb lists one record per CDR3 protein. The data show more than 550,000 distinct CDR3 sequences, over 20% seen once. Material for sequencing was blood. The clonotype was recovered from a man between 70 and 80 years old in good health.

The CDR3 DNA reads as TGCGCCAGCAGCTCCGGGTCCTTTAATGAAAAACTGTTTTTT. Its translation: CASSSGSFNEKLFF. The V call is TRBV5-1, the J call TRBJ1-4, with D hard to call. The germline CDR1 and CDR2 sequences are SGHRS and YFSETQ. Deletions cut 3 bases from V and 4 bases from J, with 10 bases between. This CDR3 comprises 14 residues.